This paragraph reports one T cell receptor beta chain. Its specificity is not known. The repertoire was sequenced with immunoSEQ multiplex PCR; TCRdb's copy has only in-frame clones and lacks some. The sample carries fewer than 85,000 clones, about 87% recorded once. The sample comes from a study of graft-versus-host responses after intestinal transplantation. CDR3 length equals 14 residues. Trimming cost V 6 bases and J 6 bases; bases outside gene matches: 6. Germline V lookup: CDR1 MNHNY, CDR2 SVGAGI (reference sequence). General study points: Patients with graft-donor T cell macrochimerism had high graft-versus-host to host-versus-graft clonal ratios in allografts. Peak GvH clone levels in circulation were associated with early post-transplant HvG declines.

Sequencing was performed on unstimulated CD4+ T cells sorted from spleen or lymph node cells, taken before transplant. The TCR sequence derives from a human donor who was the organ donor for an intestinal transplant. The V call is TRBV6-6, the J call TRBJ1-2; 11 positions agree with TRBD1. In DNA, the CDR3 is TGTGCCAGCAGCCGGGACAGGGGGTCTGATGGCTACACCTTC. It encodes CASSRDRGSDGYTF.